These 27 T cell receptor beta chains share one sample of origin, sequenced in a study of human T cells and chemical hapten exposure. TCRdb reprocessed the 5' RACE reads via MiXCR and lists one record per CDR3 protein. The data hold 75,000 or so distinct CDR3 sequences, with around a sixth observed a single time. The total RNA was obtained from whole blood that was not fractionated. These receptors were obtained from a female donor in good health.

The chain joins TRBV30 to TRBJ1-1; 7 positions match TRBD1. The V segment lost 6 bases and the J segment 0 bases; nucleotides outside the gene matches: 1. This CDR3 contains 12 residues. CDR1 GTSNPN and CDR2 SVGIG come from the germline V gene (reference sequence). CDR3: CACRGMNTEAFF. The CDR3 bases are TGTGCCTGCAGGGGGATGAACACTGAAGCTTTCTTT.

This chain connects TRBV24-1 to TRBJ2-2; no reliable D call. V dropped 4 bases and J dropped 1 base, with 0 bases sitting between them. This CDR3 spans 12 amino acids. Per germline, CDR1 KGHDR and CDR2 SFDVKD. CDR3 region: CATSENTGELFF. CDR3 in DNA: TGTGCCACCAGTGAGAACACCGGGGAGCTGTTTTTT.

The genes are TRBV7-8 and TRBJ2-2; the D gene is possibly TRBD2 (6 bases). Germline values: CDR1 SGHVS, CDR2 FQNEAQ. Trimming removed 1 base from V and 0 bases from J, with 9 bases in between. The CDR3 loop spans 16 amino acids. The CDR3 DNA reads TGTGCCAGCAGCTTAGAAACGGGGGCGAACACCGGGGAGCTGTTTTTT. It specifies CASSLETGANTGELFF.

This rearrangement joins TRBV10-3 to TRBJ1-3; possibly TRBD1 for D (5 bases). With 11 bases removed from V and 8 bases from J, the gap between germline ends came to 19 bases. Germline V gene sequence: CDR1 ENHRY, CDR2 SYGVKD. This CDR3 is built from 13 residues. The CDR3 DNA sequence: TGTGCCGCGTTGGGGGACCCGGGGGACACCATATATTTT. It is translated as CAALGDPGDTIYF.

This clonotype was observed a handful of times. This chain connects TRBV28 to TRBJ2-3, with TRBD1 as a possible D gene (6 bases). Germline V gene sequence: CDR1 MDHEN, CDR2 SYDVKM. This CDR3 region has 16 residues. With 6 bases removed from V and 0 bases from J, the gap between germline ends came to 16 bases. The CDR3 nucleotides are TGTGCCAGCAGCCCCGACAGGACGACTAGCACAGATACGCAGTATTTT. Amino acid sequence: CASSPDRTTSTDTQYF.

This clonotype has just a few counts. The rearrangement uses TRBV18 and TRBJ1-2, with 8 bases aligning to TRBD1. The length of the CDR3 is 14 residues. Trimming took 3 bases from V and 3 from J; bases not matched to a gene: 3. The germline V gene encodes CDR1 KGHSH and CDR2 LQKENI. For the CDR3, the DNA is TGTGCCAGCTCACCTCTGGACAGGGACTATGGCTACACCTTC. Translation gives CASSPLDRDYGYTF.

This clonotype was seen many times. This chain uses TRBV20-1 with TRBJ2-7; 9 nucleotides agree with TRBD1. This CDR3 is built from 13 residues. Trimming cost V 5 bases and J 5 bases; bases outside gene matches: 7. From germline, CDR1 is DFQATT and CDR2 SNEGSKA (reference sequence). The CDR3 DNA reads TGCAGTGCTGGTAGGGACAGGGCGGACGAGCAGTACTTC. Translating it yields CSAGRDRADEQYF.

This chain links TRBV12-5 with TRBJ1-5; D is unresolved. V dropped 3 bases and J dropped 6 bases, with 6 bases sitting between them. The CDR3 is made up of 12 amino acids. CDR1 LGHNT and CDR2 FRNRAP come from the germline V gene. In DNA form, the CDR3 reads TGTGCTAGTGGTTTAGACTTTCAGCCCCAGCATTTT. Protein sequence: CASGLDFQPQHF.

The rearrangement joins TRBV20-1 to TRBJ1-2, with D unclear. Germline V gene lookup returns CDR1 DFQATT and CDR2 SNEGSKA (reference sequence). The CDR3 runs 12 residues. V was pared by 3 bases and J by 8 bases, with 13 bases between. The DNA for the CDR3 is TGCAGTGCTAGGCGGGAGAGTACGGGCTACACCTTC. Protein sequence: CSARRESTGYTF.

This clonotype was detected only a few times. The genes are TRBV6-1 and TRBJ2-7; possible D gene TRBD1, 6 bases. The V and J ends lost 3 bases and 3 bases respectively, with 12 bases between them. The CDR3 has 14 amino acids. Germline CDR1 reads MNHNS; CDR2 reads SASEGT. CDR3 region: CASSDNLGGYEQYF. Here the CDR3 DNA reads TGTGCCAGCAGTGACAACTTAGGGGGCTACGAGCAGTACTTC.

CDR3 in DNA: TGCAGCGTCGAACCACCTACAGGGGGCGTCGGAGCTTTCTTT. Amino acid sequence: CSVEPPTGGVGAFF. The genes are TRBV29-1 and TRBJ1-1; 9 bases match TRBD1. This CDR3 contains 14 residues. V trimming: 6 bases; J trimming: 10 bases; junction bases outside the gene matches: 15. Germline V gene sequence: CDR1 SQVTM, CDR2 ANQGSEA.

In this sample, this clonotype turned up a few times. The chain couples TRBV7-2 to TRBJ1-1, with D unclear. The CDR3 consists of 13 residues. Germline values: CDR1 SGHTA, CDR2 FQGNSA. The V end lost 2 bases, the J end lost 4 bases, and 8 bases lay between the germline ends. In DNA, the CDR3 is TGTGCCAGCAGCTTATTGCCGAGCACTGAAGCTTTCTTT. Encoded protein: CASSLLPSTEAFF.

The V and J genes are TRBV5-4 and TRBJ2-2, with 9 bases that match TRBD2. The V gene end was trimmed by 2 bases and the J gene end by 5 bases; junction bases not matched to a gene: 4. In germline, CDR1 is SGHNT, CDR2 YYREEE (reference sequence). The CDR3 contains 15 residues. The CDR3 nucleotides read TGTGCCAGCAGCTTAGCGGGGGGCGATACCGGGGAGCTGTTTTTT. This sequence encodes CASSLAGGDTGELFF.

The chain combines TRBV10-3 with TRBJ2-5; D call uncertain. Looked up from germline, CDR1 is ENHRY and CDR2 is SYGVKD. The CDR3 extends over 13 amino acids. The V and J ends lost 2 bases and 5 bases respectively, with 9 bases between them. The CDR3 spells CAISEVAGETQYF. As DNA, the CDR3 is TGTGCCATCAGTGAGGTAGCCGGGGAGACCCAGTACTTC.

This clonotype was recorded a few times. The chain uses TRBV27 and TRBJ1-5, with TRBD1 identical over 7 bases. The germline CDR1 and CDR2 sequences are MNHEY and SMNVEV (reference sequence). CDR3 length: 15 residues. With 6 bases clipped from V and 3 bases from J, the junction kept 8 bases outside the gene matches. The chain's CDR3 is CASSIQGVPNQPQHF. The CDR3 region has the DNA TGTGCCAGCAGCATCCAGGGGGTTCCCAATCAGCCCCAGCATTTT.

This rearrangement joins TRBV7-2 to TRBJ2-2; D possibly corresponds to TRBD1 (6 bases). The CDR3 consists of 14 residues. V lost 1 base and J lost 4, with 7 bases in between. CDR1 is SGHTA and CDR2 is FQGNSA in the germline V gene. The CDR3 DNA follows: TGTGCCAGCAGCTTAGGACAGGTCACCGGGGAGCTGTTTTTT. Translating gives CASSLGQVTGELFF. The entire variable domain, with the rest obtained from reference TRBV7-2 and TRBJ2-2, is as follows: GAGVSQSPSNKVTEKGKDVELRCDPISGHTALYWYRQSLGQGLEFLIYFQGNSAPDKSGLPSDRFSAERTGGSVSTLTIQRTQQEDSAVYLCASSLGQVTGELFFGEGSRLTVL.

A few counts support this clonotype. This chain connects TRBV20-1 to TRBJ2-7; TRBD2 agrees at 13 bases. The CDR3 contains 16 residues. The V gene's germline CDR1 is DFQATT and CDR2 SNEGSKA (reference sequence). V lost 1 base, J lost 4 bases, and 7 bases stayed unmatched. The CDR3 DNA sequence: TGCAGTGCTAGAGGGACTAGCGGGAGTTCAGTTTACGAGCAGTACTTC. Protein product: CSARGTSGSSVYEQYF.

This sequence joins TRBV11-2 and TRBJ2-5, with D perhaps matching TRBD1 or TRBD2 (5 bases each). V was clipped by 5 bases and J by 8 bases, with 24 bases between them. This CDR3 contains 16 residues. From germline, CDR1 is SGHAT and CDR2 FQNNGV. This chain's CDR3 is CASSPKPLGRDETQYF. As DNA, the CDR3 is TGTGCCAGCAGCCCGAAGCCTCTGGGCCGGGACGAAACCCAGTACTTC.

This clonotype was counted between two and nine times. The gene calls are TRBV3-1 and TRBJ2-1; the match to TRBD2 covers 7 bases. The CDR3 consists of 19 residues. V lost 4 bases and J lost 4; bases outside the gene matches: 19. Per the germline V gene, CDR1 is LGHDT and CDR2 is YNNKEL (reference sequence). CDR3: CASSRSSGSGTGAYNEQFF. The CDR3 DNA sequence: TGTGCCAGCAGCCGATCAAGTGGGAGCGGGACGGGCGCTTACAATGAGCAGTTCTTC.

Note on this clonotype: A read error may produce the germline difference seen at one junction end. This chain uses TRBV30 with TRBJ1-1; no reliable D call. Germline loops: CDR1 GTSNPN, CDR2 SVGIG (reference sequence). The CDR3 is 12 amino acids. CDR3 loop: CARRLGNTEAFF. As DNA, the CDR3 is TGTGCCCGGAGATTAGGGAACACTGAAGCTTTCTTT.

The chain couples TRBV9 to TRBJ1-1; no definite D call. CDR1 SGDLS and CDR2 YYNGEE come from the germline V gene. The CDR3 extends over 14 amino acids. Trimming pared 2 bases from V and 5 bases from J, leaving 13 bases between. The DNA of the CDR3 is TGTGCCAGCAGCGTTGACACCTTAGGGACTGAAGCTTTCTTT. This codes for CASSVDTLGTEAFF.

In this sample, this clonotype turned up a few times. The CDR3 carries no conserved terminal phenylalanine or tryptophan, so it likely arises from a read error. CDR3 residues: CASKGTEIYGYTL. The CDR3 coding sequence is TGTGCCAGCAAAGGGACGGAGATATATGGCTACACCCTC. The chain recombines TRBV27 with TRBJ1-2, with D perhaps matching TRBD1 (5 bases). This CDR3 region has 13 residues. Germline CDR1 is MNHEY and CDR2 is SMNVEV (reference sequence). V lost 7 bases and J 5 bases, leaving 14 bases between the germline ends.

This clonotype appeared a few times. The genes are TRBV7-8 and TRBJ1-2, with 8 nucleotides matching TRBD1. The length of the CDR3 is 15 residues. The V and J ends lost 5 bases and 0 bases, in that order; junction bases with no gene match: 5. In germline, CDR1 is SGHVS, CDR2 FQNEAQ. CDR3 residues: CASSRDRQANYGYTF. The CDR3 DNA is TGTGCCAGCAGCCGGGACAGGCAGGCTAACTATGGCTACACCTTC.

The chain has TRBV7-9 and TRBJ2-1; TRBD1 agrees at 9 bases. V lost 1 base and J lost 7; bases outside the gene matches: 5. Germline values: CDR1 SEHNR, CDR2 FQNEAQ (reference sequence). This CDR3 is 15 amino acids long. CDR3 DNA sequence: TGTGCCAGCAGCTTAGGAGGACAGGGGAGGAATGAGCAGTTCTTC. It translates to CASSLGGQGRNEQFF.

In this sample, this clonotype turned up a few times. The gene calls are TRBV20-1 and TRBJ1-5; possible D gene TRBD1, 5 bases. V gave up 6 bases and J gave up 1 base, with 10 bases separating them. CDR3 length: 13 residues. The germline CDR1 and CDR2 sequences are DFQATT and SNEGSKA (reference sequence). CDR3: CSASQGSNQPQHF. CDR3 nucleotides: TGCAGTGCGAGTCAGGGAAGCAATCAGCCCCAGCATTTT.

This clonotype turned up a few times. The V and J genes are TRBV20-1 and TRBJ2-3; TRBD2 agrees at 8 bases. The ends lost 1 base at V and 0 bases at J; junction bases unmatched: 3. Germline lookup yields CDR1 DFQATT and CDR2 SNEGSKA (reference sequence). CDR3 length equals 15 residues. Written as DNA, the CDR3 is TGCAGTGCTAGAGCACTAGCGGAAAGCACAGATACGCAGTATTTT. It encodes CSARALAESTDTQYF.

This clonotype was recorded many times. The chain carries TRBV7-9 and TRBJ2-3; maybe TRBD1 (6 bases). CDR1 SEHNR and CDR2 FQNEAQ come from the germline V gene (reference sequence). CDR3 length equals 18 residues. V lost 5 bases, J lost 0 bases, and 21 bases lay in between. The CDR3 loop reads CASSVPTTGLQSTDTQYF. Written as DNA, the CDR3 is TGTGCCAGCAGCGTACCTACAACAGGGCTTCAGAGCACAGATACGCAGTATTTT.